This T cell receptor beta chain was recovered during a study of blood T cell repertoires in COVID-19. Assay: immunoSEQ multiplex PCR; the TCRdb copy retains only in-frame clones and omits some. The sample has 150,000 to 200,000 clones, around 90% seen once; the top ten hold approximately 3%. The CDR3 is made up of 17 amino acids. The V gene end was trimmed by 1 base and the J gene end by 7 bases; junction bases not matched to a gene: 12. The germline V gene has CDR1 MGHRA and CDR2 YSYEKL. The sequenced sample was peripheral blood. The chain links TRBV4-1 to TRBJ1-4; TRBD1 agrees at 7 bases. The clonotype comes from a man aged 55 to 70 with acute or convalescent COVID-19. CDR3 amino acids: CASSQVGQTFEAEKLFF. Written as DNA, the CDR3 is TGCGCCAGCAGCCAAGTGGGACAGACCTTTGAGGCTGAAAAACTGTTTTTT.